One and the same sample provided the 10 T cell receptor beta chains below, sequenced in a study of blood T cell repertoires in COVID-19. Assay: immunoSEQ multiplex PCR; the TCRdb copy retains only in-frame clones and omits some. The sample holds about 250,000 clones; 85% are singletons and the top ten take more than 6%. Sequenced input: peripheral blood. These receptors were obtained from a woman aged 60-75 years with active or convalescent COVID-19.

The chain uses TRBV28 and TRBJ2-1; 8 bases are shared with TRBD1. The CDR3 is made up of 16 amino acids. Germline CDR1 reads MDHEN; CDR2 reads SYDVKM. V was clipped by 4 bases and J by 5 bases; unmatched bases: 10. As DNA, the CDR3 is TGTGCCAGCAGTTCTCATCGACAGGGGATAAACAATGAGCAGTTCTTC. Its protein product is CASSSHRQGINNEQFF. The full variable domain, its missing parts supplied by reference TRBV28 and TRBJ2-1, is DVKVTQSSRYLVKRTGEKVFLECVQDMDHENMFWYRQDPGLGLRLIYFSYDVKMKEKGDIPEGYSVSREKKERFSLILESASTNQTSMYLCASSSHRQGINNEQFFGPGTRLTVL.

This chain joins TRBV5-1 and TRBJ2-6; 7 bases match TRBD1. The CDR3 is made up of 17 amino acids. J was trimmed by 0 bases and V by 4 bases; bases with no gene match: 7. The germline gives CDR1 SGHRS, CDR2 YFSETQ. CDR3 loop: CASSHGTAPSGANVLTF. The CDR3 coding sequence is TGCGCCAGCAGCCACGGGACAGCCCCCTCTGGGGCCAACGTCCTGACTTTC.

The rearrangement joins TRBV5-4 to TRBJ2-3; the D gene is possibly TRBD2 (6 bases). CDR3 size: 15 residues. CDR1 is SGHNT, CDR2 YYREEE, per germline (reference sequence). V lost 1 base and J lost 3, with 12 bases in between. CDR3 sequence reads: CASSLIGGATDTQYF. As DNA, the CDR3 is TGTGCCAGCAGCTTGATCGGAGGGGCTACAGATACGCAGTATTTT.

The CDR3 loop reads CASSVQHGDTEAFF. CDR3 DNA sequence: TGTGCCAGCAGCGTACAGCACGGGGACACTGAAGCTTTCTTT. J is TRBJ1-1 and V is TRBV9; D not certain. There are 14 residues in the CDR3. Germline CDR1 is SGDLS and CDR2 is YYNGEE. Trimming took off 1 base at V and 3 bases at J, with 10 bases between the two ends.

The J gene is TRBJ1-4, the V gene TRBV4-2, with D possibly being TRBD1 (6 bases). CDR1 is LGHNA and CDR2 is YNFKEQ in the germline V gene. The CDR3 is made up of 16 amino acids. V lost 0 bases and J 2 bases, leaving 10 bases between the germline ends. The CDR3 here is CASSQDFRGTNEKLFF. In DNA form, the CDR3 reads TGTGCCAGCAGCCAAGATTTCAGGGGTACTAATGAAAAACTGTTTTTT.

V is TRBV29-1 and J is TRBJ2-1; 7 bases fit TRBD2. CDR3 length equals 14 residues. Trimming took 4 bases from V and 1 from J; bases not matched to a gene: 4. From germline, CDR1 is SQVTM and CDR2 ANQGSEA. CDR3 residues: CSVAGRGSYNEQFF. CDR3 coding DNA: TGCAGCGTTGCGGGGAGGGGATCCTACAATGAGCAGTTCTTC.

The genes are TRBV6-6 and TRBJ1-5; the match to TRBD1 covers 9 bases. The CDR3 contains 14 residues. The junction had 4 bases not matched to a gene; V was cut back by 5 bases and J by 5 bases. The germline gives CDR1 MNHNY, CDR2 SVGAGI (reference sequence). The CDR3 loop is CASSPGTGYQPQHF. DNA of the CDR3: TGTGCCAGCAGTCCCGGGACAGGGTATCAGCCCCAGCATTTT.

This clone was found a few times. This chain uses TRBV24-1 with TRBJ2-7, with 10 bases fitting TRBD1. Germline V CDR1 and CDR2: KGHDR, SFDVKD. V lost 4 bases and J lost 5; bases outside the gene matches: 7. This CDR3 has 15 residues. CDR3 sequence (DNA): TGTGCCACCAGTGAGACCGGACAGGGGGTAAACGAGCAGTACTTC. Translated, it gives CATSETGQGVNEQYF.

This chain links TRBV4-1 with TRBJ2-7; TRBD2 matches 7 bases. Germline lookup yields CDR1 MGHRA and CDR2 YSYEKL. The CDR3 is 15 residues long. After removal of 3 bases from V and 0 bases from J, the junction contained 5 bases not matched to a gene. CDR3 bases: TGCGCCAGCAGCCAGGGGACTATCATCTCCTACGAGCAGTACTTC. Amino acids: CASSQGTIISYEQYF.

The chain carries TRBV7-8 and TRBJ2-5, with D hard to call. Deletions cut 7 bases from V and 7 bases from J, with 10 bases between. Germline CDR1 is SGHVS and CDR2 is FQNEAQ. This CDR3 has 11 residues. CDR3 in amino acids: CASTHSGTQYF. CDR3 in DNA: TGTGCCAGCACCCATTCCGGGACCCAGTACTTC.